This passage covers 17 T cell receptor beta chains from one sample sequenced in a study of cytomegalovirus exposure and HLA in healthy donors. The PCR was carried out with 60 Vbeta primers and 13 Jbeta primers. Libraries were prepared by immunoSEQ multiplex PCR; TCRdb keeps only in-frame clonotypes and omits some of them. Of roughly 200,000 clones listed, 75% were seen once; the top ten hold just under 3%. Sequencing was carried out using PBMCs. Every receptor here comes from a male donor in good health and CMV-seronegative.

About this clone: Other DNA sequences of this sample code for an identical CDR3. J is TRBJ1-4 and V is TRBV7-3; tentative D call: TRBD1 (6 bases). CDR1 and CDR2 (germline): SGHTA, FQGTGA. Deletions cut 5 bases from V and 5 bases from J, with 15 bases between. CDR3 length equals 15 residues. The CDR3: CASSLRGGPNEKLFF. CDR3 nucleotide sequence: TGTGCCAGCAGCCTAAGGGGGGGTCCAAATGAAAAACTGTTTTTT.

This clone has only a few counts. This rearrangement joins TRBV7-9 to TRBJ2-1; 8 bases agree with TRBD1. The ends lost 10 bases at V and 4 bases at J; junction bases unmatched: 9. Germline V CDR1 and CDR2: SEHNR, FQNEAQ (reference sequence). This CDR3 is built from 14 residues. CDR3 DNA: TGTGCCACGCATGCGGGACAGGTATACAATGAGCAGTTCTTC. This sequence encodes CATHAGQVYNEQFF.

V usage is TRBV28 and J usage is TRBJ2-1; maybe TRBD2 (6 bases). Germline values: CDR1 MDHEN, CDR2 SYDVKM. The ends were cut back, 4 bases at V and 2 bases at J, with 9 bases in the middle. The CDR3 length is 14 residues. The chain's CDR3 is CASSSGVTYNEQFF. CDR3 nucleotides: TGTGCCAGCAGTTCGGGAGTAACCTACAATGAGCAGTTCTTC.

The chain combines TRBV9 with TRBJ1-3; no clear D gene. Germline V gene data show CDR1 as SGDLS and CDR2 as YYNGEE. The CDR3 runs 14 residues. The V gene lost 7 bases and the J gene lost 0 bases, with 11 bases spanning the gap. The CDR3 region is CASSHGGSGNTIYF. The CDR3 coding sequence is TGTGCCAGCTCACATGGCGGCTCTGGAAACACCATATATTTT.

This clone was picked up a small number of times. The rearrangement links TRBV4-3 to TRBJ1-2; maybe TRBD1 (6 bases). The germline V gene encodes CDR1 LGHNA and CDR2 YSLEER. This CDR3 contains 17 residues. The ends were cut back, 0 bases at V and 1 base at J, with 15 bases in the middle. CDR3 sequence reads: CASSQDSTGWGNYGYTF. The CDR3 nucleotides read TGCGCCAGCAGCCAAGATTCAACAGGGTGGGGTAACTATGGCTACACCTTC.

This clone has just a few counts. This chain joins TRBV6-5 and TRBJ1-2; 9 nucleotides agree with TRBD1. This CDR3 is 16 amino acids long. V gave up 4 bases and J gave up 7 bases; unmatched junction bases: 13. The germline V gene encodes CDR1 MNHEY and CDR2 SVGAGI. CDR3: CASSSTYYRGQFGYTF. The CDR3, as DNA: TGTGCCAGCAGTTCAACCTATTACAGGGGGCAATTTGGCTACACCTTC.

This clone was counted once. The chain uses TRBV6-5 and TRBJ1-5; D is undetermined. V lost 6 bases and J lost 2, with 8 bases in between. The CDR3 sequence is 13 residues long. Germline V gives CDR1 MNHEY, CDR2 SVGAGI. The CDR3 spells CASRRGGNQPQHF. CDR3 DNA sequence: TGTGCCAGCAGACGGGGAGGCAATCAGCCCCAGCATTTT.

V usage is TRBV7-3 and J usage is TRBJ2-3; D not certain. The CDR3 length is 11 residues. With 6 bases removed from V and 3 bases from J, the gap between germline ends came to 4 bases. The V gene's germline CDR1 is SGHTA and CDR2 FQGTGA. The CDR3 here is CASSQTDTQYF. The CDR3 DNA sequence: TGTGCCAGCAGTCAAACAGATACGCAGTATTTT.

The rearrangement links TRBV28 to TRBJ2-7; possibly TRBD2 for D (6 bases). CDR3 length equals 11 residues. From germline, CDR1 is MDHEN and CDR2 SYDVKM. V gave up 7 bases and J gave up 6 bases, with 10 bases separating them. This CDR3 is CASTLGGEQYF. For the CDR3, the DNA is TGTGCCAGCACCCTGGGGGGCGAGCAGTACTTC. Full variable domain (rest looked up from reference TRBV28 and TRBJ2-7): DVKVTQSSRYLVKRTGEKVFLECVQDMDHENMFWYRQDPGLGLRLIYFSYDVKMKEKGDIPEGYSVSREKKERFSLILESASTNQTSMYLCASTLGGEQYFGPGTRLTVT.

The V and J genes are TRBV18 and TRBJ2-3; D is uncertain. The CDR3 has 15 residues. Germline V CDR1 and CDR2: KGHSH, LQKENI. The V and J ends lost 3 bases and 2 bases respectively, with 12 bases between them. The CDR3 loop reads CASSPSTVNTDTQYF. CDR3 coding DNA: TGTGCCAGCTCACCGTCTACGGTAAACACAGATACGCAGTATTTT. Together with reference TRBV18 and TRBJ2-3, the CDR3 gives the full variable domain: NAGVMQNPRHLVRRRGQEARLRCSPMKGHSHVYWYRQLPEEGLKFMVYLQKENIIDESGMPKERFSAEFPKEGPSILRIQQVVRGDSAAYFCASSPSTVNTDTQYFGPGTRLTVL.

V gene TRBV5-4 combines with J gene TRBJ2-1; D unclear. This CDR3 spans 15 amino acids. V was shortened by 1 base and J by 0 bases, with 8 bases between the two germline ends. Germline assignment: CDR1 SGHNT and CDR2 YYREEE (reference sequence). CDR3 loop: CASSLMRSSYNEQFF. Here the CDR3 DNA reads TGTGCCAGCAGCTTGATGCGAAGCTCCTACAATGAGCAGTTCTTC.

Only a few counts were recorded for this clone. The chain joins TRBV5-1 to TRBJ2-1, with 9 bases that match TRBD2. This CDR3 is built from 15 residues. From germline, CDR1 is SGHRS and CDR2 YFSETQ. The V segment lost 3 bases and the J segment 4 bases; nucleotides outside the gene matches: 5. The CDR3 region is CASSSSSGAYNEQFF. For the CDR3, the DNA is TGCGCCAGCAGCTCTTCTAGCGGGGCTTACAATGAGCAGTTCTTC.

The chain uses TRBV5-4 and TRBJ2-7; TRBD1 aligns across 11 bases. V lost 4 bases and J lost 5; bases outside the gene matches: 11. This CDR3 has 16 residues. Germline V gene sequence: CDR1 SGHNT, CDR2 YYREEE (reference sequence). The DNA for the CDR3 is TGTGCCAGCAGCCCTGGGGGGACAGGGGGTAGGAACGAGCAGTACTTC. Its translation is CASSPGGTGGRNEQYF.

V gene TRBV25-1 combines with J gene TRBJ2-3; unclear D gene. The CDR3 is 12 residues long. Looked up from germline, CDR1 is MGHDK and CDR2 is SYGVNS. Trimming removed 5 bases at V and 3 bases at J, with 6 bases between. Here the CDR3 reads CASSLSTDTQYF. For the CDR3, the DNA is TGTGCCAGCAGTCTTTCGACAGATACGCAGTATTTT.

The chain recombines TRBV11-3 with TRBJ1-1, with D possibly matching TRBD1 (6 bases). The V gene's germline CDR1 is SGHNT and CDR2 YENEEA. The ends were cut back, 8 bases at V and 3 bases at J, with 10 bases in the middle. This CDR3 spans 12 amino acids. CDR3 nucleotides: TGTGCCAGCTCGAAGGGGGACACTGAAGCTTTCTTT. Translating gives CASSKGDTEAFF. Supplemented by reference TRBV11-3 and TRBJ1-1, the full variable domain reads EAGVVQSPRYKIIEKKQPVAFWCNPISGHNTLYWYLQNLGQGPELLIRYENEEAVDDSQLPKDRFSAERLKGVDSTLKIQPAELGDSAVYLCASSKGDTEAFFGQGTRLTVV.

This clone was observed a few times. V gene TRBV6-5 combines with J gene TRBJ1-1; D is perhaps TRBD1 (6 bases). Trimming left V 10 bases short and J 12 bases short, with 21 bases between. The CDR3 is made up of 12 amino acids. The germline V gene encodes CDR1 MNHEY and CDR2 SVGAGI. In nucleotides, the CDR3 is TGTGCCACCTCCTCCACAGGGTTGGCTACTTTCTTT. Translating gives CATSSTGLATFF.

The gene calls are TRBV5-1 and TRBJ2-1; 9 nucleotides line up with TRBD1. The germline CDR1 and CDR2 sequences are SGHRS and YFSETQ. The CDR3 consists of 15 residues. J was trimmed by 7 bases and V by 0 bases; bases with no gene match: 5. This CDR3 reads CASSLGQGGFNEQFF. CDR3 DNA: TGCGCCAGCAGCTTGGGACAGGGGGGGTTTAATGAGCAGTTCTTC.